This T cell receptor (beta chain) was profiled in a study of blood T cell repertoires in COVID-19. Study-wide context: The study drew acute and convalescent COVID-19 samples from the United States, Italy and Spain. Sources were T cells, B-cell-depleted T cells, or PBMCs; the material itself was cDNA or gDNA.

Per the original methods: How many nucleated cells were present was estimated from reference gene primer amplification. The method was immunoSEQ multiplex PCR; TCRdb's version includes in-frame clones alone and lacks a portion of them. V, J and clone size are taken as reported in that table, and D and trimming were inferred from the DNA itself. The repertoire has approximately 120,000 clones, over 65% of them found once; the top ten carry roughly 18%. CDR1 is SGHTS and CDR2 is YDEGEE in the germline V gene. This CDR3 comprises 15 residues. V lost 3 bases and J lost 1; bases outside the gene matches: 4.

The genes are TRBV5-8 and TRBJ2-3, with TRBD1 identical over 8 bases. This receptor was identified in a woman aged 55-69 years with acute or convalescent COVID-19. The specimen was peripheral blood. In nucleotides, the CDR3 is TGTGCCAGCAGCTCGACAGGGGTCGGCACAGATACGCAGTATTTT. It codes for CASSSTGVGTDTQYF.